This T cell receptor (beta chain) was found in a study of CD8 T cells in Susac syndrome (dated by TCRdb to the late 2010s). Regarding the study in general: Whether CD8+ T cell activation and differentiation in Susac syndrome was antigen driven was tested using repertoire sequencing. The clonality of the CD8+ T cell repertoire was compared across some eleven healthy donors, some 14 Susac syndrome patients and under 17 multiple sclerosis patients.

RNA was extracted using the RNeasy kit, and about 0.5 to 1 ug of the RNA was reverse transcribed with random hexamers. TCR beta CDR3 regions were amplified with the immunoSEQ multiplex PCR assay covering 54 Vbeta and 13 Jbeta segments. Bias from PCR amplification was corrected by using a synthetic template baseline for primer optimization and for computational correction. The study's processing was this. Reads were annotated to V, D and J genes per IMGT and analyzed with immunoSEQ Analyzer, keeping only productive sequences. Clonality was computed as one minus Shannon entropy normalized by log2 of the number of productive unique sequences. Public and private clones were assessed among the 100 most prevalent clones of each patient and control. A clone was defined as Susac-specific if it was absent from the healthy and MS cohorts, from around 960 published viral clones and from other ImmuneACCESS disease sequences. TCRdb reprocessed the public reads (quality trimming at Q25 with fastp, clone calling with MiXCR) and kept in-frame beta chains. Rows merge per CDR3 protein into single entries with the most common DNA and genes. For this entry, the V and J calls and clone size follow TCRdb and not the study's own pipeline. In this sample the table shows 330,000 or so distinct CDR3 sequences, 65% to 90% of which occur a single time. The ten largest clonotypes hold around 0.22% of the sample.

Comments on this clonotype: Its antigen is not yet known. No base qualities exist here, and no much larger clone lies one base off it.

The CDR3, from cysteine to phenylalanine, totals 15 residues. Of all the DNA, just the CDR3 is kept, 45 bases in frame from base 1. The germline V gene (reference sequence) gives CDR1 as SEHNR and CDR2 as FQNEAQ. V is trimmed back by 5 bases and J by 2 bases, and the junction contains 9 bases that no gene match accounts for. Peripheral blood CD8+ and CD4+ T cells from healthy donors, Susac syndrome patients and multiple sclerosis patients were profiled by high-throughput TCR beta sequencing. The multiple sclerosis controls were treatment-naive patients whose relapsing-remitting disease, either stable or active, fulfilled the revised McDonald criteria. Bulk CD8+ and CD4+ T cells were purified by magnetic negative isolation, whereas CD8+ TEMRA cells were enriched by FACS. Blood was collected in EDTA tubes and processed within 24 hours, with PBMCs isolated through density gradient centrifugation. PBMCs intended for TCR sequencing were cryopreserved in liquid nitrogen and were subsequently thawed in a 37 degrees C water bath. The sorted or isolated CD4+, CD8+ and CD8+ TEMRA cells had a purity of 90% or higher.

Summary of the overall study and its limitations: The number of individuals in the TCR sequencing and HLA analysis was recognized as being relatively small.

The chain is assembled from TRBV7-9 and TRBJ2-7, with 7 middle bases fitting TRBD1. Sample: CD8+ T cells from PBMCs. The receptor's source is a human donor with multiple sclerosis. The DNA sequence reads TGTGCCAGCAGCGAACAGGGGCCACTTGCCTACGAGCAGTACTTC. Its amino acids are CASSEQGPLAYEQYF.